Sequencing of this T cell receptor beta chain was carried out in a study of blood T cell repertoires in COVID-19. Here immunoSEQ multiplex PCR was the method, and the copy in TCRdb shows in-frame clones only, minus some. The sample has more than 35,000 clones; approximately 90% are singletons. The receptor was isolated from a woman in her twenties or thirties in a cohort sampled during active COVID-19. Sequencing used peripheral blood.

CDR3 DNA sequence: TGTGCCAGCAGCCAAGGGACAGGGAGGACAGATACGCAGTATTTT. Translation gives CASSQGTGRTDTQYF. The V gene is TRBV16, the J gene TRBJ2-3; 9 bases match TRBD1. The CDR3 length is 15 residues. After removal of 2 bases from V and 3 bases from J, the junction contained 3 bases not matched to a gene. Germline V gene lookup returns CDR1 KGHSY and CDR2 FQNENV.